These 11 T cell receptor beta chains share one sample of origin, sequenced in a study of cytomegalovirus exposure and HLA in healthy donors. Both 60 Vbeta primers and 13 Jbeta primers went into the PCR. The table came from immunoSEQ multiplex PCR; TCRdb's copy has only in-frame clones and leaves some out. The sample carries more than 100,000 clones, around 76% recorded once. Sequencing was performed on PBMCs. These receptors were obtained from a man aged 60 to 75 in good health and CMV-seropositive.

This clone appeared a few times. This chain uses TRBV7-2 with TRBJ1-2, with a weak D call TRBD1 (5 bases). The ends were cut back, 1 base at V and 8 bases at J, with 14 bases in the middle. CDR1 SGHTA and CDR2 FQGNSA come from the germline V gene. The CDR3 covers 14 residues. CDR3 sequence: CASSLGGGNGGYTF. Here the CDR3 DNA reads TGTGCCAGCAGCTTAGGCGGGGGGAATGGGGGCTACACCTTC.

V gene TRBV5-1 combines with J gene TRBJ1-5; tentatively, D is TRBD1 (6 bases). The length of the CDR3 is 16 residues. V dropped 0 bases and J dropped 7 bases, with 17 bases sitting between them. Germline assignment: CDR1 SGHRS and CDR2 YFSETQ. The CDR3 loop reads CASSLDSTGPGQPQHF. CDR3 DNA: TGCGCCAGCAGCTTGGACAGTACAGGGCCGGGGCAGCCCCAGCATTTT.

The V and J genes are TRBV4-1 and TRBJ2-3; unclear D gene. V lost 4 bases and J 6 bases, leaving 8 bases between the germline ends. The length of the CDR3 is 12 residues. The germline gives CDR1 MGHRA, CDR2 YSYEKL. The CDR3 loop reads CASSRGEDTQYF. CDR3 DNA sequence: TGCGCCAGCAGCCGAGGAGAGGATACGCAGTATTTT.

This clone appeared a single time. For the CDR3, the DNA is TGTGCCAGCAGCTTGGAAGCGGGGGGGACCGGGGAGCTGTTTTTT. This encodes CASSLEAGGTGELFF. The genes are TRBV5-4 and TRBJ2-2, with 10 bases aligning to TRBD2. Per the germline V gene, CDR1 is SGHNT and CDR2 is YYREEE (reference sequence). CDR3 size: 15 residues. The V and J ends lost 0 bases and 5 bases, in that order; junction bases with no gene match: 1.

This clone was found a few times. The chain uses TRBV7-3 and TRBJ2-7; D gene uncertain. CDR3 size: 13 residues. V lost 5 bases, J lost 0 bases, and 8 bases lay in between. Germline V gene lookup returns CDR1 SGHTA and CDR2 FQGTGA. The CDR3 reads CASSPSNSYEQYF. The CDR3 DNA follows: TGTGCCAGCAGCCCTAGTAACTCCTACGAGCAGTACTTC.

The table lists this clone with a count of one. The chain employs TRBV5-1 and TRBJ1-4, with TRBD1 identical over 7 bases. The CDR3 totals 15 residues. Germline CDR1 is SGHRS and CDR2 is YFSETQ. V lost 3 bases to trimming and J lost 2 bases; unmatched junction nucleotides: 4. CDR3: CASSSGQVTNEKLFF. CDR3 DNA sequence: TGCGCCAGCAGCTCCGGACAGGTTACTAATGAAAAACTGTTTTTT. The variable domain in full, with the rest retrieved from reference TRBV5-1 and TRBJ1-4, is KAGVTQTPRYLIKTRGQQVTLSCSPISGHRSVSWYQQTPGQGLQFLFEYFSETQRNKGNFPGRFSGRQFSNSRSEMNVSTLELGDSALYLCASSSGQVTNEKLFFGSGTQLSVL.

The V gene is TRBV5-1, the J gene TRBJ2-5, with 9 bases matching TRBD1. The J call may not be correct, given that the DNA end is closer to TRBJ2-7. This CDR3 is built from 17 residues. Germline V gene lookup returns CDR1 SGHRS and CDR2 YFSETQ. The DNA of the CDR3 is TGCGCCAGCAGCTCCCTTCCCCCGGGACAGGGTCCCTACGAGCAGTACTTC. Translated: CASSSLPPGQGPYEQYF.

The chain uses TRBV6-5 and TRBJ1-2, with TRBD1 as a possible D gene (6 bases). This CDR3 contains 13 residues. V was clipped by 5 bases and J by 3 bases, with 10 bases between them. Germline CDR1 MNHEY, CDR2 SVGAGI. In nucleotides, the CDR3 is TGTGCCAGCAGTCAACAGGGTTACTATGGCTACACCTTC. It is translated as CASSQQGYYGYTF.

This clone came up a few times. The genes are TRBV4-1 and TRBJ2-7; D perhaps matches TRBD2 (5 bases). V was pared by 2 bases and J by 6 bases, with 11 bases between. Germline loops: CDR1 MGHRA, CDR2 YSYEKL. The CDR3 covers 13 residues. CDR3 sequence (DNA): TGCGCCAGCAGCCAACAAACTAGTAGCGAGCAGTACTTC. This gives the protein CASSQQTSSEQYF.

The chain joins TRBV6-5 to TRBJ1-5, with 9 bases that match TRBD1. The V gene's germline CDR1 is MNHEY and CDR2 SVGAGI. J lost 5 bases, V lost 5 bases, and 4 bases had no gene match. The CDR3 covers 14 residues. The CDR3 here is CASSGTGFYQPQHF. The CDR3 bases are TGTGCCAGCAGTGGGACAGGGTTTTATCAGCCCCAGCATTTT.

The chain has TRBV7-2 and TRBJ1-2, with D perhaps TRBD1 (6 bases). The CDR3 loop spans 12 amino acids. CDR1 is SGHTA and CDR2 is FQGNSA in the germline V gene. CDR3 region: CAGIGGAGGYTF. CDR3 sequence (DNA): TGTGCAGGCATCGGGGGGGCGGGTGGCTACACCTTC.